This record looks at one T cell receptor (beta chain) sequence and its context. No cognate antigen has been identified for it. The germline V and J ends show losses of 5 bases and 2 bases respectively, and no gene match explains 10 bases of the junction. Reading from cysteine to phenylalanine, the CDR3 counts 16 amino acids. Of all the DNA, just the CDR3 is kept, 48 bases in frame from base 1. The germline V gene (reference sequence) supplies CDR1 PRHDT and CDR2 FYEKMQ. The data belong to a study of cytomegalovirus exposure and HLA in healthy donors (dated by TCRdb to about 2017). Study-level background: An earlier analysis of some 600 of the donors reported 250 to 300 Gb of sequence data and some 110 million unique TCR beta sequences obtained from around 190 million T cells. An early release covering 550 to 650 HLA-typed donors comprised 250 to 350 gigabases of sequencing data and 65 million to 100 million unique TCR sequences. Of the roughly 400 genotyped donors, approximately 83% fell in the genetic ancestry cluster associated with self-reported Caucasian donors. The study aimed to test whether signatures of past pathogen exposure could be identified by cataloging public T cell receptors. The study used immunosequencing to profile the T cell repertoires of under 700 subjects and linked those repertoires to cytomegalovirus serostatus. Besides the first cohort of some 670 subjects, a separate validation cohort made up of 95 to 150 different subjects was used. To predict cytomegalovirus infection status, the study combined high-throughput TCR immunosequencing, statistical association of individual TCRs with disease status, and machine learning. In a later analysis, previously published TCR beta repertoires from about 640 donors were re-analyzed and high-resolution HLA genotyping was added so that TCR occurrence patterns could be studied. In the later analysis, no new phenotypic data were used to find candidate immune exposures; instead, reliance was placed on TCR beta sequences and their occurrence across donors. To decide whether each TCR beta V gene segment behaved as functional or pseudogenic, an earlier analysis of some 600 of the donors relied on high-throughput TCR beta sequencing. Alongside the repertoire data, information on donor age, sex, ethnicity and CMV serostatus was compiled. In a later genetic analysis, genome-wide SNP genotypes for about three fifths of the roughly 670 donors were used, and that subset was treated as a discovery cohort. All discovery cohort repertoires had been generated using a single sequencing platform. HLA typing covered class I and class II loci at four-digit resolution. The number of typed donors differed by locus: about 629-640 for A, B, C, DRB1 and DQB1; 500 to 550 for DQA1; about 600 for DPA1; and 400 to 480 for DPB1. Several DR-DQ haplotypes were handled as single units for association and clustering because linkage in the cohort was strong. Among 398 genotyped donors of the cohort, an average of approximately 250,000 unique TCR beta nucleotide sequences were sequenced per donor, around a sixth of them non-productive. Summary of the overall study and its limitations: At a false discovery rate of 0.05, a later analysis linked under 20,000 TCR beta sequences to specific HLA alleles. Three of the identified cytomegalovirus-associated TCR beta chains were confirmed in vitro to be specific for cytomegalovirus antigens. Linkage disequilibrium might explain the correlated functional status among segregating V segments, but an unknown experimental factor could not be excluded. An earlier analysis of approximately 590 of the donors showed that most TCR beta V segments appeared in productive rearrangements either about 87% or about 30% of the time, which broadly matched IMGT annotations. In a later analysis, several top co-occurrence clusters were reported to appear linked to parvovirus B19, influenza, CMV and Epstein-Barr virus. Because the 87-base-pair reads could not distinguish some IMGT-functional V segments, including TRBV6-2 and TRBV6-3, those segments were excluded. The study gave a list of 150 to 200 TCR beta chains associated with cytomegalovirus. Because counts were too low, more than 15 rarely observed V segments, including chromosome 9 orphons, were left out of the earlier analysis of several hundred of the donors. It was suggested by the authors that the approach could potentially be generalized to other disease states and immunological phenotypes. A cluster of highly shared sequence variants was judged likely to be a technical artifact of the sequencing pipeline. V-gene and J-gene trimming of TCR beta chains was associated with a missense DCLRE1C variant in a later genetic analysis, and the association was replicated in an independent cohort. Assigning TCR associations to individual alleles was difficult when HLA alleles, especially DR and DQ, strongly co-occurred. Cytomegalovirus status was reported to be diagnosed by the classifier with high specificity and sensitivity in both the original and validation cohorts. In a later analysis, the rate of TCR association differed among HLA loci, with DRB1 alleles having the most associated TCRs and HLA-C alleles having the fewest. Because HLA typing was unavailable for some donors at each locus, only the typed subset was used in association tests. The presence/absence analyses assumed that sequencing depth was roughly uniform across donors, and that assumption may not be true. The only immune exposure information available for the cohort was CMV serostatus. Compared with equally common non-associated chains, HLA-associated TCR beta chains in a later analysis were more clonally expanded and had lower generation probabilities. According to a later genetic analysis, donors in an Asian-associated ancestry cluster had fewer N-insertions in productive TCRs than the roughly 670-donor mean. A later analysis found that most CMV-associated TCR beta chains appeared HLA-restricted, with HLA associations seemingly driven largely by CMV exposure. Only TCR beta chains were sequenced in this cohort, and the absence of alpha or paired-chain data limited detectable features. Most TCR sequences were observed very rarely across donors, whereas some public TCRs were present in many individuals. A further reported finding was that TCR beta sequences accurately predicted the HLA-A and HLA-B alleles for most subjects in the first cohort.

The cohort was made up of approximately 670 healthy bone marrow donors. Cohort members were all nominally healthy when sampled, although unrecorded immune exposures were likely present. The donor was CMV seronegative and belonged to the group of approximately 320 seronegative cohort members. A peripheral blood sample was collected from each donor, and TCR beta sequencing was performed on peripheral blood mononuclear cells. Genomic DNA extraction from the blood cell samples was performed with the Qiagen DNeasy Blood Extraction Kit. Library creation used the immunoSEQ multiplex PCR assay. For the multiplex PCR, a mixture combining 60 forward primers for TCR Vbeta segments and 13 reverse primers for TCR Jbeta segments was used. The CDR3 region of rearranged TCR beta genes was amplified from genomic DNA by a multiplex PCR assay. The Illumina HiSeq System was used to sequence the amplified TCR beta libraries as 87-base-pair reads. Concerning the study's data processing: In a later analysis, 80 million or so unique TCR beta chains were counted across the roughly 670 repertoires, and roughly 11 million of these chains were shared by at least two donors. A nearest-neighbor algorithm error-corrected the raw reads and collapsed the reads into unique sequences, merging closely related sequences to remove PCR and sequencing errors. V, D and J gene segments were assigned by aligning CDR3 sequences to IMGT reference sequences. For a sequence to be retained, a match of at least six nucleotides to both a V gene segment and a J gene segment was required. A rearrangement was called productive if the CDR3 had no stop codons and remained in frame with V and J, and every other rearrangement was called non-productive. CDR3 was defined by IMGT convention, running from the second conserved V-encoded cysteine to the conserved J-encoded phenylalanine. The earlier analysis of approximately 500 of the donors excluded sequences that lacked an unambiguous match to a single V gene segment. An earlier analysis of about 590 of the donors classified V segments as functional when productive rearrangements were above 56.7% and as segregating when the standard deviation between donors was above 5%. A statistical classification framework was built for diagnosing cytomegalovirus status from the catalog of TCR beta chain sequences. In a later analysis, TCR nucleotide sequences were compared against IMGT/GENE-DB human TR gene sequences so that V and J genes could be assigned. In a later analysis, CDR3 sequences and most-parsimonious VDJ recombination scenarios were assigned using the TCRdist pipeline. In a later analysis, each TCR beta chain was defined by its CDR3 amino acid sequence together with its V-gene family, and reads without a unique V-gene family were excluded. In a later analysis, several hundred highly shared, low-generation-probability nucleotide sequences were removed to address suspected cross-contamination and a sequencing artifact. For each public chain, a later analysis derived a clonal expansion index from normalized ranks of inferred template counts within each repertoire. In a later analysis, generation probabilities were computed using a VDJ recombination model fitted to out-of-frame rearrangements, and the results were checked against IGoR. A later analysis scored TCR-TCR, TCR-HLA and TCR-CMV co-occurrence with hypergeometric tests, applying a repertoire-size bias correction to TCR pairs. False discovery rates were estimated in a later analysis by permuting HLA or CMV assignments 20 times. In a later analysis, co-occurring TCRs were grouped with DBSCAN, and TCRdist sequence similarity was added when clustering was performed within HLA-allele-positive subsets. For co-occurrence clustering, repertoires with fewer than 30,000 or more than 120,000 public chains were excluded, along with roughly five repertoires with anomalous nucleotide sharing. In TCRdb, the immuneACCESS table is reduced to in-frame sequences with V and J assigned. These tables do not hold every clone; where another copy was compared, an unresolved V gene accounts for under half, and the others remain unexplained. V, J and clone size reflect that table, while D and trimming were determined from the DNA. The sample table holds 70,000 to 80,000 clones. The ten top clones hold more than 2.5% of the sample.

Sequenced: PBMCs. The source of this sequence is a man aged 40-49 years in good health and CMV-seronegative. The V and J segments used are TRBV13 and TRBJ2-3; 7 junctional bases match TRBD2. Here is the DNA: TGTGCCAGCAGCCGTGGCGGGGGTGTTATCACAGATACGCAGTATTTT. It translates as CASSRGGGVITDTQYF.